The entry that follows covers one T cell receptor (beta chain) sequence. The source of the sample is a study of blood T cell repertoires in COVID-19. On the study more broadly: Sites in the United States, Italy and Spain provided acute and convalescent COVID-19 samples.

V shed 5 bases and J shed 4 bases, with 11 bases lying between them. The germline V gene encodes CDR1 MDHEN and CDR2 SYDVKM. The CDR3 contains 13 residues. Participants were placed into cohorts based on the clinical history they reported. Methods used by the authors: Nucleated cell number was recorded as an estimate derived from reference gene primer amplification. Generated by immunoSEQ multiplex PCR, the TCRdb table keeps only in-frame clones and is missing some. D and trimming come from the DNA, and the V and J calls and clone size come from that table. The sample lists about 250,000 clones; around nine tenths were seen once.

The genes are TRBV28 and TRBJ1-2, with D hard to call. This sequence was found in a woman aged 18 to 35 who had recovered from COVID-19. The sample comprised PBMCs or T cells enriched from blood (not recorded which). CDR3 sequence reads: CASSPQEAYGYTF. The CDR3 DNA sequence: TGTGCCAGCAGTCCTCAGGAAGCCTATGGCTACACCTTC.